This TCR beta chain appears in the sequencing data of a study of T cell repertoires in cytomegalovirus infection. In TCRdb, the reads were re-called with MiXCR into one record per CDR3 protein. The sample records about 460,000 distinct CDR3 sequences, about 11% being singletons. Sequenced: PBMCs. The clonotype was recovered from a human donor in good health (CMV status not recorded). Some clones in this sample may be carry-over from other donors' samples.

The CDR3 nucleotides read TGTGCCAGCAGTTTTACAACAGGGCCCCGGACCCAGTACTTC. Amino acids: CASSFTTGPRTQYF. The chain couples TRBV3-1 to TRBJ2-5, with D maybe TRBD1 (6 bases). The CDR3 consists of 14 residues. V shed 6 bases and J shed 7 bases, with 18 bases lying between them. Germline lookup yields CDR1 LGHDT and CDR2 YNNKEL (reference sequence).